This TCR beta chain was recovered during a study of regulatory T cells in long-lasting Graves disease. The ends were cut back, 0 bases at V and 0 bases at J, with 14 bases in the middle. Germline CDR1 MNHEY, CDR2 SVGEGT. The CDR3 extends over 17 amino acids. Construction of TCR beta libraries relied on iRepertoire HTBI primers and on Arm-PCR targeting CDR3 regions. Via MiXCR, TCRdb re-called the multiplex PCR reads, giving one row per CDR3 protein. The data show about 660,000 distinct CDR3 sequences, with around 30% seen just once and 40% to 55% held by the top ten. Time point noted: persistent/refractory GD, antithyroid drugs over 5 years with positive TRAb. Isolated PBMC RNA provided the starting material for the TCR library. This clonotype occurred many times.

The genes are TRBV6-2 or TRBV6-3 and TRBJ1-1; no reliable D call. The TCR originated in a female donor with Graves disease. The sample was peripheral blood mononuclear cells (PBMCs), taken when the disease was refractory, from a patient treated with antithyroid drugs. Here the CDR3 reads CASSYSGWAQMNTEAFF. Written as DNA, the CDR3 is TGTGCCAGCAGTTACTCAGGGTGGGCGCAGATGAACACTGAAGCTTTCTTT.